The 20 T cell receptor beta chains given below trace back to one sample, sequenced in a study of neurological immune-mediated disorders. From the 5' RACE reads, TCRdb called clonotypes with MiXCR, one entry per CDR3 protein. The repertoire holds about 46,000 distinct CDR3 sequences, with roughly 4.1% as singletons. Sequencing input: PBMCs. The source of these receptors is an older woman with multiple sclerosis.

This clonotype was detected many times. The chain couples TRBV9 to TRBJ2-1; 8 nucleotides match TRBD2. The CDR3 spans 16 residues. The J segment lost 0 bases and the V segment lost 1 base, leaving 3 bases of the junction unmatched. Germline lookup yields CDR1 SGDLS and CDR2 YYNGEE. The CDR3 loop reads CASSVSSGSSYNEQFF. The CDR3 DNA reads TGTGCCAGCAGCGTATCCAGCGGGAGCTCCTACAATGAGCAGTTCTTC. Filled out from reference TRBV9 and TRBJ2-1, the complete variable domain reads DSGVTQTPKHLITATGQRVTLRCSPRSGDLSVYWYQQSLDQGLQFLIQYYNGEERAKGNILERFSAQQFPDLHSELNLSSLELGDSALYFCASSVSSGSSYNEQFFGPGTRLTVL.

This clonotype occurred many times. The rearrangement uses TRBV12-3 or TRBV12-4 and TRBJ2-2; no clear D gene. This CDR3 is 14 amino acids long. Between the trimmed V and J ends, which lost 7 bases and 0 bases, there was a span of 9 bases. The CDR3 region has the DNA TGTGCCAGCATTCTAACACCGAACACCGGGGAGCTGTTTTTT. Protein sequence: CASILTPNTGELFF.

This clonotype was observed many times. The chain uses TRBV28 and TRBJ2-2, with D unresolved. Germline loops: CDR1 MDHEN, CDR2 SYDVKM. V was cut by 5 bases and J by 6 bases, with 10 bases left in between. This CDR3 spans 13 amino acids. The CDR3 loop is CASSREGPGELFF. As DNA, the CDR3 is TGTGCCAGCAGTAGAGAAGGTCCCGGGGAGCTGTTTTTT. The entire variable domain, with the rest obtained from reference TRBV28 and TRBJ2-2, is as follows: DVKVTQSSRYLVKRTGEKVFLECVQDMDHENMFWYRQDPGLGLRLIYFSYDVKMKEKGDIPEGYSVSREKKERFSLILESASTNQTSMYLCASSREGPGELFFGEGSRLTVL.

This clonotype was seen many times. This chain joins TRBV9 and TRBJ2-2; 9 bases map to TRBD2. The CDR3 runs 18 residues. The germline gives CDR1 SGDLS, CDR2 YYNGEE. Trimming removed 0 bases from V and 4 bases from J; junction bases left unmatched: 10. In DNA form, the CDR3 reads TGTGCCAGCAGCGTAGGTGGTAGCGGGAGTTTCGGCACCGGGGAGCTGTTTTTT. This sequence encodes CASSVGGSGSFGTGELFF.

This clonotype occurred many times. The J gene is TRBJ2-1, the V gene TRBV5-8; the match to TRBD2 covers 11 bases. J lost 6 bases, V lost 9 bases, and 11 bases had no gene match. The V gene's germline CDR1 is SGHTS and CDR2 YDEGEE. This CDR3 contains 15 residues. The CDR3 sequence is CATDPLAGGFNEQFF. The DNA for the CDR3 is TGTGCCACCGACCCCCTAGCGGGAGGTTTCAATGAGCAGTTCTTC.

This clonotype was observed many times. The rearrangement uses TRBV20-1 and TRBJ2-5; perhaps TRBD2 as D (5 bases). The CDR3 has 15 residues. V gave up 0 bases and J gave up 1 base, with 12 bases separating them. Germline V gives CDR1 DFQATT, CDR2 SNEGSKA (reference sequence). CDR3 nucleotide sequence: TGCAGTGCTAGAGAGGGAGTAGGGATCCAAGAGACCCAGTACTTC. This gives the protein CSAREGVGIQETQYF.

This clonotype was recorded at least ten times. This chain links TRBV7-6 with TRBJ2-5; no definite D call. Germline lookup yields CDR1 SGHVS and CDR2 FNYEAQ. The CDR3 has 13 residues. V was cut by 3 bases and J by 3 bases, with 8 bases left in between. CDR3 sequence: CASSFKPKETQYF. The CDR3 DNA follows: TGTGCCAGCAGCTTTAAGCCGAAAGAGACCCAGTACTTC.

The chain has TRBV29-1 and TRBJ1-2, with D possibly matching TRBD1 (5 bases). Germline CDR1 and CDR2: SQVTM and ANQGSEA. V gave up 1 base and J gave up 3 bases, with 6 bases separating them. The CDR3 length is 12 residues. The CDR3 DNA reads TGCAGCGTTGAAGGGGACCACTATGGCTACACCTTC. Its protein is CSVEGDHYGYTF.

This clonotype has a count of ten or more. The gene calls are TRBV4-3 and TRBJ1-1; D possibly corresponds to TRBD1 (6 bases). This CDR3 is built from 14 residues. V was cut by 1 base and J by 2 bases, with 8 bases left in between. The V gene's germline CDR1 is LGHNA and CDR2 YSLEER. The CDR3 loop reads CASSQGTVNTEAFF. In DNA, the CDR3 is TGCGCCAGCAGCCAAGGGACAGTTAACACTGAAGCTTTCTTT.

This clonotype turned up a few times. The chain recombines TRBV6-5 with TRBJ2-3; no firm D call. Deletions cut 7 bases from V and 4 bases from J, with 9 bases between. The CDR3 consists of 12 residues. Germline CDR1 reads MNHEY; CDR2 reads SVGAGI. The CDR3 loop is CASTRLADTQYF. The CDR3 DNA reads TGTGCCAGCACTAGACTGGCAGATACGCAGTATTTT.

This clonotype has a count of ten or more. V usage is TRBV27 and J usage is TRBJ2-3; no clear D gene. V gave up 6 bases and J gave up 3 bases, with 7 bases separating them. The germline gives CDR1 MNHEY, CDR2 SMNVEV (reference sequence). The CDR3 is 12 residues long. The CDR3 DNA reads as TGTGCCAGCAGATCGGCGACAGATACGCAGTATTTT. Translated: CASRSATDTQYF.

This clonotype was recorded many times. The chain links TRBV28 to TRBJ2-5; D is possibly TRBD2 (6 bases). With 5 bases removed from V and 0 bases from J, the gap between germline ends came to 13 bases. This CDR3 is 15 amino acids long. Germline V gives CDR1 MDHEN, CDR2 SYDVKM. CDR3 DNA sequence: TGTGCCAGCAGTCCACAACGGGGGAACCAAGAGACCCAGTACTTC. Protein sequence: CASSPQRGNQETQYF.

This clonotype was observed a few times. The genes are TRBV5-1 and TRBJ1-4, with D unresolved. Germline V CDR1 and CDR2: SGHRS, YFSETQ. The CDR3 is 15 residues long. V gave up 0 bases and J gave up 8 bases, with 14 bases separating them. The CDR3 here is CASSLDGSRKEKLFF. The CDR3 DNA follows: TGCGCCAGCAGCTTGGATGGCTCGAGGAAGGAAAAACTGTTTTTT.

This clonotype was counted many times. This sequence joins TRBV24-1 and TRBJ1-2; D unclear. Germline V CDR1 and CDR2: KGHDR, SFDVKD. This CDR3 has 13 amino acids. Trimming removed 1 base from V and 4 bases from J, with 6 bases in between. In DNA, the CDR3 is TGTGCCACCAGTGATTTACGGTTCTATGGCTACACCTTC. Its protein product is CATSDLRFYGYTF.

This clonotype was seen at least ten times. This sequence joins TRBV20-1 and TRBJ1-1, with TRBD1 as a possible D gene (5 bases). The V end lost 8 bases, the J end lost 1 base, and 11 bases lay between the germline ends. The CDR3 runs to 12 residues. Germline V CDR1 and CDR2: DFQATT, SNEGSKA (reference sequence). CDR3 DNA sequence: TGCAGTCTCGGGACGGGGAACACTGAAGCTTTCTTT. Translating it yields CSLGTGNTEAFF.

This chain joins TRBV27 and TRBJ1-2, with D perhaps TRBD1 (5 bases). Germline lookup yields CDR1 MNHEY and CDR2 SMNVEV (reference sequence). The CDR3 covers 15 residues. Deletions cut 5 bases from V and 3 bases from J, with 16 bases between. The CDR3 DNA follows: TGTGCCAGCAGTATCCATGCCAGGGACTACTATGGCTACACCTTC. As protein: CASSIHARDYYGYTF.

This clonotype was picked up many times. The chain has TRBV5-1 and TRBJ2-7; D is ambiguous. In germline, CDR1 is SGHRS, CDR2 YFSETQ. Trimming took off 4 bases at V and 1 base at J, with 18 bases between the two ends. The CDR3 length is 16 residues. The CDR3 reads CASSPHAYQLSYEQYV. CDR3 coding DNA: TGCGCCAGCAGCCCGCATGCCTACCAGCTGTCCTACGAGCAGTACGTC.

This clonotype was recorded many times. The chain joins TRBV20-1 to TRBJ2-7; 15 nucleotides agree with TRBD2. This CDR3 is 14 amino acids long. The junction had 4 bases not matched to a gene; V was cut back by 6 bases and J by 4 bases. Looked up from germline, CDR1 is DFQATT and CDR2 is SNEGSKA (reference sequence). The CDR3 region is CSALGTSGRYEQYV. CDR3 sequence (DNA): TGCAGTGCCCTGGGGACTAGCGGGAGGTACGAGCAGTACGTC.

The chain is built from TRBV20-1 and TRBJ2-1; 7 bases map to TRBD2. Unmatched junction bases numbered 4, after V lost 7 bases and J lost 1 base. CDR1 DFQATT and CDR2 SNEGSKA come from the germline V gene (reference sequence). The CDR3 has 13 amino acids. CDR3 coding DNA: TGCAGTGTGGGGGGGAAGTCCTACAATGAGCAGTTCTTC. Its protein product is CSVGGKSYNEQFF.

This clonotype was picked up a small number of times. The V gene is TRBV5-5, the J gene TRBJ2-1; D remains unclear. Looked up from germline, CDR1 is SGHKS and CDR2 is YYEKEE (reference sequence). Trimming stripped 0 bases from V and 1 base from J, with 8 bases between. The CDR3 has 15 amino acids. CDR3 in DNA: TGTGCCAGCAGCTTGGACTCCCAGTCCTACAATGAGCAGTTCTTC. It translates to CASSLDSQSYNEQFF. The full variable domain, its missing parts supplied by reference TRBV5-5 and TRBJ2-1, is DAGVTQSPTHLIKTRGQQVTLRCSPISGHKSVSWYQQVLGQGPQFIFQYYEKEERGRGNFPDRFSARQFPNYSSELNVNALLLGDSALYLCASSLDSQSYNEQFFGPGTRLTVL.